Detailed here is one T cell receptor beta chain. Data came from immunoSEQ multiplex PCR; TCRdb stores just in-frame clones and leaves some out. Among fewer than 200,000 clones listed, roughly 90% were seen once. This entry is derived from a study of cytomegalovirus exposure and HLA in healthy donors. The germline gives CDR1 LNHDA, CDR2 SQIVND (reference sequence). There are 15 residues in the CDR3. J gave up 6 bases and V 4 bases, and 4 bases lay outside the gene matches. The donors were part of the roughly 120-subject validation cohort, which stood apart from the approximately 670-subject first cohort.

The sequence was obtained from a woman between 25 and 40 years old in good health and CMV-seronegative. The sample comprised PBMCs. The chain combines TRBV19 with TRBJ2-1; 12 bases are shared with TRBD2. The CDR3 DNA follows: TGTGCCAGTAGTACCCTACTAGCGGGGGGCAATGAGCAGTTCTTC. Residues: CASSTLLAGGNEQFF. The complete variable domain, with remaining parts taken from reference TRBV19 and TRBJ2-1, reads DGGITQSPKYLFRKEGQNVTLSCEQNLNHDAMYWYRQDPGQGLRLIYYSQIVNDFQKGDIAEGYSVSREKKESFPLTVTSAQKNPTAFYLCASSTLLAGGNEQFFGPGTRLTVL.